The sequence of this T cell receptor beta chain was determined in a study of OX40 agonist ivuxolimab in advanced cancers. Across the whole study: Subjects had a mean age of about 65 years, with a range of roughly 23 to 80; about 83% were male.

The CDR3 length is 16 residues. V was clipped by 6 bases and J by 9 bases; unmatched bases: 15. As for this clone: The target antigen is unknown.

No patient had autoimmune disease or received systemic immunosuppression. Sampling times: baseline, cycle 4 day 1, cycle 7 day 1. TCRdb's table, derived via immunoSEQ multiplex PCR, lists solely in-frame clones and lacks some. Among fewer than 85,000 clones, 90% were seen once, and the ten largest hold 0.69%. General study findings and limits: Which antigen the expanded peripheral T cells recognized is unknown.

This TCR derives from an adult with an advanced solid tumor such as melanoma, head and neck, liver or kidney cancer. The sequencing here drew on CD4+ or CD8+ T cells sorted from blood, taken in a trial of the OX40 agonist ivuxolimab. The chain is built from TRBV23-1 and TRBJ2-3; TRBD1 matches 10 bases. TRBV23-1 is treated as an ORF (open reading frame) with a function not yet certain. The CDR3 here is CASRARNWPGQGTQYF. CDR3 in DNA: TGCGCCAGCAGGGCAAGGAACTGGCCGGGACAGGGGACGCAGTATTTT.